This TCR beta chain stems from a study of blood T cell repertoires in COVID-19. Overall study context: T cells, B-cell-depleted T cells, or PBMCs supplied cDNA or gDNA.

Cohort 3 donors counted as recovered after two negative PCRs, clearance, or resolved symptoms. Methods used by the authors: How many nucleated cells were present was estimated from reference gene primer amplification. Assay: immunoSEQ multiplex PCR; the TCRdb copy retains only in-frame clones and omits some. The V and J calls and the clone size are those of that table, but D and trimming were determined from the DNA. The sample lists some 300,000 clones, 89% occurring once. Trimming at V came to 1 base and at J to 6 bases, leaving 8 bases not matched to a gene. Germline CDR1 reads LGHDT; CDR2 reads YNNKEL (reference sequence). This CDR3 has 16 residues.

The receptor comes from a woman in her 40s who had recovered from COVID-19. The chain employs TRBV3-1 (or the pseudogene TRBV3-2) and TRBJ2-5; 10 bases match TRBD2. Input material: PBMCs or T cells enriched from blood (not recorded which). CDR3 nucleotides: TGTGCCAGCAGCCAAGGCCTACTAGCGGGGCGGAAGACCCAGTACTTC. Its translation is CASSQGLLAGRKTQYF.